The 12 T cell receptor beta chains presented below share a single source sample, sequenced in a study of cytomegalovirus exposure and HLA in healthy donors. Both 60 Vbeta primers and 13 Jbeta primers went into the PCR. Only in-frame clones appear in the TCRdb table, and some are missing; sequencing was by immunoSEQ multiplex PCR. Among roughly 120,000 clones listed, 78% were seen once. The sequenced material came from PBMCs. These receptors came from a woman in her thirties in good health and CMV-seronegative.

The V call is TRBV5-1, the J call TRBJ1-2, with TRBD1 matching 7 bases. CDR1 SGHRS and CDR2 YFSETQ come from the germline V gene. V lost 2 bases to trimming and J lost 5 bases; unmatched junction nucleotides: 12. The CDR3 is made up of 16 amino acids. CDR3 region: CASSFGPDRVGYGYTF. The CDR3 bases are TGCGCCAGCAGCTTCGGACCCGACAGGGTCGGGTATGGCTACACCTTC.

This chain links TRBV28 with TRBJ2-7, with 7 bases aligning to TRBD1. This CDR3 is 16 amino acids long. Germline V gene sequence: CDR1 MDHEN, CDR2 SYDVKM. The trim removed 5 bases at V and 5 bases at J, leaving 15 bases unmatched. The CDR3 DNA follows: TGTGCCAGCAGTCCCGTAGTTGGCGAGGGGGCAAACGAGCAGTACTTC. Amino acids: CASSPVVGEGANEQYF.

V usage is TRBV4-1 and J usage is TRBJ1-1, with 8 nucleotides matching TRBD1. The length of the CDR3 is 17 residues. The germline gives CDR1 MGHRA, CDR2 YSYEKL. V shed 4 bases and J 1 base; nucleotides not matched to a gene: 11. CDR3 region: CASSRQRGGQGNTEAFF. CDR3 nucleotides: TGCGCCAGCAGCCGCCAACGTGGCGGACAGGGGAACACTGAAGCTTTCTTT.

This sequence joins TRBV29-1 and TRBJ1-2, with D uncertain. CDR1 is SQVTM, CDR2 ANQGSEA, per germline. The CDR3 totals 13 residues. V lost 6 bases to trimming and J lost 2 bases, with 13 bases between them. The CDR3 protein is CSVDSGQNYGYTF. The DNA for the CDR3 is TGCAGCGTCGATAGTGGGCAGAACTATGGCTACACCTTC.

V is TRBV28 and J is TRBJ2-7; D is possibly TRBD1 (5 bases). CDR3 length: 14 residues. The V gene's germline CDR1 is MDHEN and CDR2 SYDVKM. V was clipped by 5 bases and J by 4 bases, with 15 bases between them. CDR3 in amino acids: CASSPLKGYYEQYF. The CDR3 bases are TGTGCCAGCAGTCCCCTCAAGGGGTATTACGAGCAGTACTTC. The full variable domain, completed using reference TRBV28 and TRBJ2-7, is DVKVTQSSRYLVKRTGEKVFLECVQDMDHENMFWYRQDPGLGLRLIYFSYDVKMKEKGDIPEGYSVSREKKERFSLILESASTNQTSMYLCASSPLKGYYEQYFGPGTRLTVT.

The rearrangement links TRBV12-5 to TRBJ1-5; D gene unclear. Germline V gene data show CDR1 as LGHNT and CDR2 as FRNRAP. Between the trimmed V and J ends, which lost 6 bases and 9 bases, there was a span of 15 bases. This CDR3 comprises 13 residues. This CDR3 reads CASGLGRYGPQHF. CDR3 nucleotides: TGTGCTAGTGGCCTGGGGAGGTACGGGCCCCAGCATTTT.

The CDR3 DNA sequence: TGTGCCTGGGGACAGGGGGTTACCTACGAGCAGTACTTC. Protein product: CAWGQGVTYEQYF. The J gene is TRBJ2-7, the V gene TRBV30; 10 bases map to TRBD1. The trim removed 5 bases at V and 2 bases at J, leaving 3 bases unmatched. The length of the CDR3 is 13 residues. Germline loops: CDR1 GTSNPN, CDR2 SVGIG (reference sequence).

The chain recombines TRBV28 with TRBJ1-1; TRBD1 is a possible D gene (6 bases). The CDR3 covers 15 residues. Germline CDR1 is MDHEN and CDR2 is SYDVKM. Trimming cost V 6 bases and J 5 bases, with 19 bases left between them. CDR3 nucleotide sequence: TGTGCCAGCAGCCGAATTACAGGGTCGTGGACTGAAGCTTTCTTT. As protein: CASSRITGSWTEAFF.

This chain uses TRBV6-5 with TRBJ1-1, with D uncertain. Trimming removed 6 bases from V and 5 bases from J, with 16 bases in between. Germline V gives CDR1 MNHEY, CDR2 SVGAGI. The CDR3 totals 14 residues. The CDR3 loop reads CASRLPFFKTEAFF. CDR3 nucleotide sequence: TGTGCCAGCAGACTCCCTTTTTTTAAAACTGAAGCTTTCTTT.

This chain joins TRBV30 and TRBJ2-7; D is uncertain. Germline V CDR1 and CDR2: GTSNPN, SVGIG (reference sequence). Trimming pared 0 bases from V and 1 base from J, leaving 10 bases between. The CDR3 runs 14 residues. The CDR3 DNA follows: TGTGCCTGGAGTGTAGCGCACCTATCCTACGAGCAGTACTTC. Translated, it gives CAWSVAHLSYEQYF.

The chain combines TRBV4-2 with TRBJ2-1, with D tentatively TRBD2 (5 bases). Trimming stripped 3 bases from V and 2 bases from J, with 14 bases between. There are 16 residues in the CDR3. The germline V gene has CDR1 LGHNA and CDR2 YNFKEQ. The CDR3 here is CASSHGSGNTYNEQFF. DNA of the CDR3: TGTGCCAGCAGCCATGGCTCCGGGAACACCTACAATGAGCAGTTCTTC.

The chain has TRBV6-6 and TRBJ2-3; the D is unclear. V shed 5 bases and J shed 5 bases, with 8 bases lying between them. CDR3 length: 12 residues. In germline, CDR1 is MNHNY, CDR2 SVGAGI (reference sequence). The DNA for the CDR3 is TGTGCCAGCAGTGCCCAGTTAGATACGCAGTATTTT. It encodes CASSAQLDTQYF.